Listed here are 14 T cell receptor beta chains from one sample, sequenced in a study of blood T cell repertoires in COVID-19. Using immunoSEQ multiplex PCR, the repertoire was profiled, and TCRdb retains in-frame clones only, with some absent. The sample has some 200,000 clones; 75% to 85% are singletons. The sample consisted of PBMCs or T cells enriched from blood (not recorded which). These receptors were obtained from a woman aged 40 to 50 with acute COVID-19.

The chain is built from TRBV27 and TRBJ1-5, with D maybe TRBD2 (5 bases). The J call may be in error: the DNA end matches TRBJ2-3 better. Germline lookup yields CDR1 MNHEY and CDR2 SMNVEV (reference sequence). The CDR3 is made up of 17 amino acids. DNA of the CDR3: TGTGCCAGCAGTCAACTAGGGTCAACGTCGGGCAATCAGCCCCAGTATTTT. Amino acids: CASSQLGSTSGNQPQYF.

The rearrangement links TRBV19 to TRBJ1-5; perhaps TRBD1 as D (5 bases). The CDR3 runs to 13 residues. The germline CDR1 and CDR2 sequences are LNHDA and SQIVND (reference sequence). With 5 bases removed from V and 6 bases from J, the gap between germline ends came to 11 bases. As DNA, the CDR3 is TGTGCCAGTAGTCCGCAGGGAAGTCAGCCCCAGCATTTT. As protein: CASSPQGSQPQHF.

This clone was found once. V usage is TRBV6-4 and J usage is TRBJ1-1, with D possibly matching TRBD1 (6 bases). The V end was cut by 0 bases, the J end by 4 bases, with 12 bases between. CDR1 is MRHNA and CDR2 is SNTAGT in the germline V gene. The CDR3 has 15 amino acids. CDR3 protein: CASSDSPRGATEAFF. The CDR3 DNA reads TGTGCCAGCAGTGACTCCCCGCGGGGGGCCACTGAAGCTTTCTTT.

The chain has TRBV28 and TRBJ2-2; 13 bases fit TRBD2. V gave up 5 bases and J gave up 7 bases; unmatched junction bases: 4. The CDR3 sequence is 15 residues long. CDR1 and CDR2 (germline): MDHEN, SYDVKM. This chain's CDR3 is CASSPWTSGSGELFF. The DNA of the CDR3 is TGTGCCAGCAGTCCCTGGACTAGCGGGAGCGGGGAGCTGTTTTTT.

The CDR3, as DNA: TGTGCCAGCAGCAATTTGTGGGACAGGGATTCACCCCTCCACTTT. It translates to CASSNLWDRDSPLHF. The V and J genes are TRBV21-1 and TRBJ1-6; the DNA was not used to check the table's D call, TRBD1. TRBV21-1 is an annotated pseudogene. CDR3 length: 15 residues.

V gene TRBV12-3 or TRBV12-4 combines with J gene TRBJ2-1, with D maybe TRBD2 (6 bases). Trimming left V 2 bases short and J 7 bases short, with 9 bases between. This CDR3 region has 13 residues. As DNA, the CDR3 is TGTGCCAGCAGTTTAATGGGGAGGAATGAGCAGTTCTTC. Translated: CASSLMGRNEQFF.

The table lists this clone with many counts. The chain employs TRBV3-1 (or the pseudogene TRBV3-2) and TRBJ2-7; D may be TRBD1 (5 bases). CDR3 length: 15 residues. V lost 1 base to trimming and J lost 8 bases, with 18 bases between them. Germline CDR1 LGHDT, CDR2 YNNKEL (reference sequence). CDR3 loop: CASSQGVTVHAQQYF. CDR3 DNA: TGTGCCAGCAGCCAAGGAGTGACAGTCCATGCTCAGCAGTACTTC.

This chain links TRBV10-1 with TRBJ1-1; a weak D match, TRBD1 (5 bases). V was cut by 5 bases and J by 5 bases, with 18 bases left in between. Germline loops: CDR1 WNHNN, CDR2 SYGVQD (reference sequence). The CDR3 spans 15 residues. Written as DNA, the CDR3 is TGCGCCAGCAGTTCCCGACCGGGGGGGTGGACTGAAGCTTTCTTT. Translating it yields CASSSRPGGWTEAFF.

The chain couples TRBV7-8 to TRBJ1-5; D is unresolved. The CDR3 has 17 amino acids. CDR1 SGHVS and CDR2 FQNEAQ come from the germline V gene. Trimming removed 5 bases from V and 0 bases from J, with 17 bases in between. CDR3 loop: CASSPLAGYYSNQPQHF. The CDR3 region has the DNA TGTGCCAGCAGCCCCCTGGCGGGGTACTATAGCAATCAGCCCCAGCATTTT.

The chain carries TRBV19 and TRBJ1-4; no reliable D call. Germline CDR1 and CDR2: LNHDA and SQIVND (reference sequence). This CDR3 spans 13 amino acids. V gave up 5 bases and J gave up 7 bases, with 11 bases separating them. The CDR3 DNA reads TGTGCCAGTAGTTCACGGCAGCGTGAAAAACTGTTTTTT. It codes for CASSSRQREKLFF.

A single count supports this clone. This chain joins TRBV28 and TRBJ1-1, with TRBD1 matching 7 bases. Unmatched junction bases numbered 4, after V lost 3 bases and J lost 0 bases. Germline V gene lookup returns CDR1 MDHEN and CDR2 SYDVKM. CDR3 size: 15 residues. CDR3 coding DNA: TGTGCCAGCAGTTTCCCCCAGGGGGTGAACACTGAAGCTTTCTTT. The encoded protein is CASSFPQGVNTEAFF.

The chain uses TRBV4-2 and TRBJ2-1; maybe TRBD2 (6 bases). CDR1 is LGHNA and CDR2 is YNFKEQ in the germline V gene. CDR3 size: 17 residues. Trimming cost V 0 bases and J 12 bases, with 24 bases left between them. CDR3 region: CASSQDSRGPLGWAQFF. The CDR3 DNA reads TGTGCCAGCAGCCAAGACTCGCGGGGCCCCTTAGGGTGGGCGCAGTTCTTC.

This rearrangement joins TRBV6-5 to TRBJ1-5; 7 bases are shared with TRBD1. The germline V gene has CDR1 MNHEY and CDR2 SVGAGI. After removal of 6 bases from V and 2 bases from J, the junction contained 7 bases not matched to a gene. This CDR3 spans 15 amino acids. The CDR3 here is CASSLNRGGNQPQHF. The CDR3 DNA is TGTGCCAGCAGCCTAAACAGGGGAGGCAATCAGCCCCAGCATTTT.

V is TRBV28 and J is TRBJ2-7, with 9 positions matching TRBD1. There are 15 residues in the CDR3. V trimming: 5 bases; J trimming: 6 bases; junction bases outside the gene matches: 11. Germline V gene data show CDR1 as MDHEN and CDR2 as SYDVKM. For the CDR3, the DNA is TGTGCCAGCAGTAAACCCGGGACAGGGACTGGCGAGCAGTACTTC. Its translation is CASSKPGTGTGEQYF.